Only a few counts were recorded for the clone carrying this T cell receptor (beta chain). TCRdb re-called the 5' RACE reads through MiXCR, storing one row per CDR3 protein. Counted here are a few hundred thousand distinct CDR3 sequences, around a tenth occurring once; the ten biggest clones make up roughly 18%. The data belong to a study of T cells after yellow fever vaccination. Sequenced here: PBMCs, sampled on the day of the first yellow fever vaccination. The clonotype was recovered from a man in his late teens or twenties who received the YFV17D yellow fever vaccine.

CDR3 sequence: CALHRDTEAFF. The DNA for the CDR3 is TGTGCCCTCCATCGGGACACTGAAGCTTTCTTT. This chain uses TRBV5-4 with TRBJ1-1; no clear D gene. Trimming removed 10 bases from V and 3 bases from J, with 10 bases in between. Germline lookup yields CDR1 SGHNT and CDR2 YYREEE (reference sequence). The CDR3 covers 11 residues. The entire variable domain, with the rest obtained from reference TRBV5-4 and TRBJ1-1, is as follows: ETGVTQSPTHLIKTRGQQVTLRCSSQSGHNTVSWYQQALGQGPQFIFQYYREEENGRGNFPPRFSGLQFPNYSSELNVNALELDDSALYLCALHRDTEAFFGQGTRLTVV.